This T cell receptor beta chain was observed in a study of shared clonotypes between healthy human individuals. Across the study: Donor composition was a couple of women and a few men, aged 18 to 49.

Donors included only healthy HIV-negative adults lacking recent acute infections or vaccinations. Every contributor of samples was a Caucasian grown-up residing in Nashville, Tennessee. The table came from immunoSEQ multiplex PCR; TCRdb's copy has only in-frame clones and leaves some out. The table records over 950,000 clones, about 72% of them present only once. To note about this clone: Its antigen remains unidentified.

This CDR3 contains 13 residues. V was cut by 7 bases and J by 3 bases, with 14 bases left in between. Germline assignment: CDR1 SGDLS and CDR2 YYNGEE. Overall study results and limits: Limitation of the genetic and exposure-history diversity represented came from the few donors.

Sequencing was performed on memory CD4+ T cells from PBMCs. Regarding subset: CD45RA-negative fraction. The chain employs TRBV9 and TRBJ2-7; D possibly uses TRBD1 or TRBD2 (5 bases each). The TCR comes from a man between 18 and 35 years old in good health. Some clones in this sample may be carry-over from other donors' samples. The CDR3 is CASSRDGIYEQYF. As DNA, the CDR3 is TGTGCCAGCTCCCGGGACGGAATCTACGAGCAGTACTTC.